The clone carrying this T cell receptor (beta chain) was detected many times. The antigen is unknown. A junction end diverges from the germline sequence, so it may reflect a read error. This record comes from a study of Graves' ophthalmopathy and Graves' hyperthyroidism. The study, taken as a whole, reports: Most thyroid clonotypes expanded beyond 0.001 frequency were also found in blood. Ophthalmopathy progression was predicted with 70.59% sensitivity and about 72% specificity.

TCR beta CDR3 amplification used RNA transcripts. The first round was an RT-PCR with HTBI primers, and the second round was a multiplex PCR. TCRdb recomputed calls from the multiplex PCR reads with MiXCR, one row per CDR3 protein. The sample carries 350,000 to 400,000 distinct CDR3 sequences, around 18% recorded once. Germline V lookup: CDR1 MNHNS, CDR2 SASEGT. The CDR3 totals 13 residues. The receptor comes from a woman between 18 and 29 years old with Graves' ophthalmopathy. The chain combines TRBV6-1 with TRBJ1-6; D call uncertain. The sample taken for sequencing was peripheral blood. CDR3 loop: CASSLDAAGPTCF. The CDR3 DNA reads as TGTGCCAGCAGTTTGGATGCTGCCGGGCCAACTTGCTTT.